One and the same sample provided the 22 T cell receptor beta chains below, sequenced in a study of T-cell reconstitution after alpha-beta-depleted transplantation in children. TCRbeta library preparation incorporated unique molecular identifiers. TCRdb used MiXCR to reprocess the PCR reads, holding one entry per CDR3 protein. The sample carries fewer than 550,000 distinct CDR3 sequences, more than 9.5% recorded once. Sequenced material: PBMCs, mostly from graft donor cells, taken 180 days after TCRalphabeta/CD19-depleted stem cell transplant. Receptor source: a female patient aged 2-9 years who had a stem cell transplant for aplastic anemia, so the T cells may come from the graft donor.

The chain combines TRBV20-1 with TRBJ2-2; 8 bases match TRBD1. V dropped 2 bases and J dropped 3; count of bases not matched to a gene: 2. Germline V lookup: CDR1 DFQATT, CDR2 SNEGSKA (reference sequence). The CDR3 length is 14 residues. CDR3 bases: TGCAGTGCTAGACAGGGGGCTTACACCGGGGAGCTGTTTTTT. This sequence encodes CSARQGAYTGELFF.

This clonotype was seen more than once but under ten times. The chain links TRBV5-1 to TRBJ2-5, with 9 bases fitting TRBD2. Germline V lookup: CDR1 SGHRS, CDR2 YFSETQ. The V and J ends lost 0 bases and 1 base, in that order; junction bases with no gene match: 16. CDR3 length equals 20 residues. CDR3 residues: CASSLGPSGRIPTTQETQYF. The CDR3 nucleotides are TGCGCCAGCAGCTTGGGACCCAGCGGGAGGATACCCACAACCCAAGAGACCCAGTACTTC. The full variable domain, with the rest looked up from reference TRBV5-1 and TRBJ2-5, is KAGVTQTPRYLIKTRGQQVTLSCSPISGHRSVSWYQQTPGQGLQFLFEYFSETQRNKGNFPGRFSGRQFSNSRSEMNVSTLELGDSALYLCASSLGPSGRIPTTQETQYFGPGTRLLVL.

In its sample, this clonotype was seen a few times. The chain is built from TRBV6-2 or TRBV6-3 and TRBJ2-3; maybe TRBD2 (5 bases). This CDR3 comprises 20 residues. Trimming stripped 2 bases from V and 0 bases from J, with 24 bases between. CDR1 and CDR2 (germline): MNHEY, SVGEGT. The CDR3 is CASSYDWAGVVRGSTDTQYF. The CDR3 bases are TGTGCCAGCAGTTACGATTGGGCGGGCGTGGTACGGGGAAGCACAGATACGCAGTATTTT.

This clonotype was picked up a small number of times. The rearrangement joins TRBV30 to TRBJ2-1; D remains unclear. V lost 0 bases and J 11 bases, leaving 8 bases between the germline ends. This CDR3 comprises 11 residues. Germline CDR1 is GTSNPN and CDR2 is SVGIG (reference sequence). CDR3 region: CAWSVVSQQFF. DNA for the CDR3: TGTGCCTGGAGTGTAGTCTCCCAGCAGTTCTTC.

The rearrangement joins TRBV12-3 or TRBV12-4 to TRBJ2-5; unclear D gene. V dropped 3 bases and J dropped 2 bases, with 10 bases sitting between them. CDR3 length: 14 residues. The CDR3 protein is CASSFVRRQETQYF. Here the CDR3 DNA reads TGTGCCAGCAGTTTTGTCCGGCGACAAGAGACCCAGTACTTC.

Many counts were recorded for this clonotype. In nucleotides, the CDR3 is TGCGCCAGCAGCTGGACAGGGCGAAACACTGAAGCTTTCTTT. This translates into CASSWTGRNTEAFF. This chain uses TRBV5-1 with TRBJ1-1, with 8 bases matching TRBD1. This CDR3 has 14 amino acids. Germline V gene sequence: CDR1 SGHRS, CDR2 YFSETQ. J lost 2 bases, V lost 3 bases, and 3 bases had no gene match.

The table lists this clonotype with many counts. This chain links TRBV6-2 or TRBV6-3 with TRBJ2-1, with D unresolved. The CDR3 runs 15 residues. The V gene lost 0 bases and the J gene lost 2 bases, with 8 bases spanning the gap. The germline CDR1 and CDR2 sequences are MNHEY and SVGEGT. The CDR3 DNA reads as TGTGCCAGCAGTTACTCGCGCGGACCCTACAATGAGCAGTTCTTC. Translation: CASSYSRGPYNEQFF.

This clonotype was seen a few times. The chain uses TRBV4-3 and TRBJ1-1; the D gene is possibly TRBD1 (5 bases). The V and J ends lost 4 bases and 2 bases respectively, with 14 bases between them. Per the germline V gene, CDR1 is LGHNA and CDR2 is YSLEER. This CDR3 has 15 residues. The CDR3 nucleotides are TGCGCCAGCAGCCCAGTGATGGGGCGCAACACTGAAGCTTTCTTT. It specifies CASSPVMGRNTEAFF.

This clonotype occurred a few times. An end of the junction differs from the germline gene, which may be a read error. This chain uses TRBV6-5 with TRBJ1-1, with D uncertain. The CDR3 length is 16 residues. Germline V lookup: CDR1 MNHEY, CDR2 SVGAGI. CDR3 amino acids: CASSSFGKVSNSEAFF. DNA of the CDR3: TGTGCCAGCAGTTCGTTTGGGAAAGTCTCGAACTCTGAAGCTTTCTTT.

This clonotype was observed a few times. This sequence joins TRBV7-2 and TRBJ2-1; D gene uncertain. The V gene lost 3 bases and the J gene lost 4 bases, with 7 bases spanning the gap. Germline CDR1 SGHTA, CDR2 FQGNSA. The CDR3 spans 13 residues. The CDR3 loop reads CASSFQVYNEQFF. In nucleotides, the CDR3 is TGTGCCAGCAGCTTCCAGGTTTACAATGAGCAGTTCTTC.

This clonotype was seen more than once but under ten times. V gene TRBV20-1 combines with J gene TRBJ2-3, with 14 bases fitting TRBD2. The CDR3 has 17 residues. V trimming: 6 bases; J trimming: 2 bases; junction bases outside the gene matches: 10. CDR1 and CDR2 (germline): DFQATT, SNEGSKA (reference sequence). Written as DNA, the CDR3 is TGCAGTGCCCGGGGACTAGCGGGAGCGTTGATCACAGATACGCAGTATTTT. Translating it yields CSARGLAGALITDTQYF.

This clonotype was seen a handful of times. CDR3 sequence: CTVPGQNTDTQYF. The CDR3 DNA is TGCACCGTACCGGGACAGAACACAGATACGCAGTATTTT. This chain joins TRBV20-1 and TRBJ2-3, with 7 bases fitting TRBD1. Germline values: CDR1 DFQATT, CDR2 SNEGSKA (reference sequence). This CDR3 comprises 13 residues.

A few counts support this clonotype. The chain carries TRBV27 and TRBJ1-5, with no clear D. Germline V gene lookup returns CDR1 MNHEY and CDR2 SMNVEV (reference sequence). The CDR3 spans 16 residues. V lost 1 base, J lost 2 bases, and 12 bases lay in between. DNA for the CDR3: TGTGCCAGCAGTTTATTAGGGCCGGTGGGCAATCAGCCCCAGCATTTT. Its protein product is CASSLLGPVGNQPQHF.

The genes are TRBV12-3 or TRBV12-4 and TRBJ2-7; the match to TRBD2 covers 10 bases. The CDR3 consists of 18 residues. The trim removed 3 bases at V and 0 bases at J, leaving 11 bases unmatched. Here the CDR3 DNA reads TGTGCCAGCAGTTTCAACGTGGGACTAGCGCGCCGCTCCTACGAGCAGTACTTC. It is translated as CASSFNVGLARRSYEQYF.

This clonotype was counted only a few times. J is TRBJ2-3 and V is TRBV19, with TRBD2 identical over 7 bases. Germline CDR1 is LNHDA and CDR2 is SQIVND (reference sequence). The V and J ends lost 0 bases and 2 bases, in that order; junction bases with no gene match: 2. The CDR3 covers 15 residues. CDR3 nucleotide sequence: TGTGCCAGTAGTATAGAGGGAGGGGCCACAGATACGCAGTATTTT. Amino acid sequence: CASSIEGGATDTQYF. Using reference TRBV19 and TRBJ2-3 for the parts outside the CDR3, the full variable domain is DGGITQSPKYLFRKEGQNVTLSCEQNLNHDAMYWYRQDPGQGLRLIYYSQIVNDFQKGDIAEGYSVSREKKESFPLTVTSAQKNPTAFYLCASSIEGGATDTQYFGPGTRLTVL.

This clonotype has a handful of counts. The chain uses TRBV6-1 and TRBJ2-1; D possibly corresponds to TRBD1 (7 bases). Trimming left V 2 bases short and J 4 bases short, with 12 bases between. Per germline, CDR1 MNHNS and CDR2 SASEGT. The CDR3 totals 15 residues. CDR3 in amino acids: CASSEQGGGYNEQFF. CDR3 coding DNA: TGTGCCAGCAGTGAACAGGGGGGTGGGTACAATGAGCAGTTCTTC.

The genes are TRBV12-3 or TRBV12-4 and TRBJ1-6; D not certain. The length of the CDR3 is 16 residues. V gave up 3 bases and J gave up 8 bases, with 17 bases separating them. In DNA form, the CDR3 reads TGTGCCAGCAGTTTTTGGGTTTCCCAGGTTCATTCACCCCTCCACTTT. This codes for CASSFWVSQVHSPLHF.

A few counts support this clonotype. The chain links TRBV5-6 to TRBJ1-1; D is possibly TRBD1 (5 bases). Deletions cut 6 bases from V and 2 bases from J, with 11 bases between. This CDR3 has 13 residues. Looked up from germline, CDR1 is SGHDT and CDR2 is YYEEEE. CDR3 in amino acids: CASIRWGNTEAFF. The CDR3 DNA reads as TGTGCCAGCATCCGCTGGGGCAACACTGAAGCTTTCTTT.

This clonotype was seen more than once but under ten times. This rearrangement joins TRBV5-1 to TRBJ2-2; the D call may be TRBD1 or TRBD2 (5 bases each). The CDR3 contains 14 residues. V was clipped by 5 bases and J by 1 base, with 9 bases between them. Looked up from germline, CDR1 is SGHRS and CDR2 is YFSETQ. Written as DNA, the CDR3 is TGCGCCAGCAGATCGGGACGGAACACCGGGGAGCTGTTTTTT. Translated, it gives CASRSGRNTGELFF.

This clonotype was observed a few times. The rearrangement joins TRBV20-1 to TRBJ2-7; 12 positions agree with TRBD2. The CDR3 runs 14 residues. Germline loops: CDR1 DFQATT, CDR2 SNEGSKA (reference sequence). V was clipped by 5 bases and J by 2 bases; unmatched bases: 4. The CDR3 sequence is CSAQRLAGAYEQYF. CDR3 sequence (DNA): TGCAGTGCTCAAAGACTAGCGGGGGCCTACGAGCAGTACTTC.

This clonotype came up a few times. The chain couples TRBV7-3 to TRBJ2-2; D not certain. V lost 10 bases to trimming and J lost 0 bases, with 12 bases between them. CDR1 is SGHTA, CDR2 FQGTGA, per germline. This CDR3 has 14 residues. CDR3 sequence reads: CANEISPNTGELFF. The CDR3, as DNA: TGTGCCAATGAAATATCGCCGAACACCGGGGAGCTGTTTTTT.

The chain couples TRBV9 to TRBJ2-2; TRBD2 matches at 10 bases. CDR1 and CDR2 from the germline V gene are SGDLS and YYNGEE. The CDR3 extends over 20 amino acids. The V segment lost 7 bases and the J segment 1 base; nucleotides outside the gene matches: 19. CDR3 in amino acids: CASGPWTKVRTSGNTGELFF. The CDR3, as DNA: TGTGCCAGCGGGCCCTGGACAAAGGTTAGGACTAGCGGGAACACCGGGGAGCTGTTTTTT.